The 7 T cell receptor beta chains below come from one sample, sequenced in a study of blood T cell repertoires in COVID-19. Measured with immunoSEQ multiplex PCR; TCRdb has only the in-frame clones, and not every one. The sample holds hundreds of thousands of clones, about 88% seen once. Sequenced input: peripheral blood. The source is a woman between 40 and 55 years old who had recovered from COVID-19.

This clone was seen a handful of times. V and J are TRBV11-3 and TRBJ2-5; D unclear. Trimming stripped 1 base from V and 4 bases from J, with 4 bases between. Germline V CDR1 and CDR2: SGHNT, YENEEA. The CDR3 contains 12 residues. The CDR3 DNA is TGTGCCAGCAGCTTAGTAGTAGAGACCCAGTACTTC. It yields the protein CASSLVVETQYF.

V gene TRBV9 combines with J gene TRBJ2-7; TRBD1 matches at 9 bases. CDR3 length: 14 residues. With V trimmed by 4 bases and J by 5 bases, 7 bases remained unmatched. CDR1 and CDR2 from the germline V gene are SGDLS and YYNGEE. This chain's CDR3 is CASSPGTGLHEQYF. The CDR3 DNA reads as TGTGCCAGCAGCCCGGGGACAGGGCTCCACGAGCAGTACTTC.

This chain links TRBV7-9 with TRBJ2-2, with 10 bases matching TRBD2. The CDR3 sequence is 17 residues long. Germline V gives CDR1 SEHNR, CDR2 FQNEAQ (reference sequence). V shed 8 bases, J shed 3 bases, and the junction held 12 bases outside the gene matches. CDR3 sequence: CASEASGSSAYTGELFF. CDR3 DNA sequence: TGTGCCAGCGAGGCTAGCGGGAGCTCGGCTTACACCGGGGAGCTGTTTTTT.

This chain joins TRBV7-9 and TRBJ2-1; D is possibly TRBD1 (6 bases). The germline CDR1 and CDR2 sequences are SEHNR and FQNEAQ (reference sequence). The CDR3 has 12 amino acids. V lost 7 bases and J 8 bases, leaving 12 bases between the germline ends. The CDR3 protein is CASTRTVDEQFF. CDR3 coding DNA: TGTGCCAGCACTAGGACAGTCGATGAGCAGTTCTTC. Filled out from reference TRBV7-9 and TRBJ2-1, the complete variable domain reads DTGVSQNPRHKITKRGQNVTFRCDPISEHNRLYWYRQTLGQGPEFLTYFQNEAQLEKSRLLSDRFSAERPKGSFSTLEIQRTEQGDSAMYLCASTRTVDEQFFGPGTRLTVL.

The chain links TRBV11-2 to TRBJ1-1, with D hard to call. CDR1 and CDR2 from the germline V gene are SGHAT and FQNNGV. The CDR3 consists of 12 residues. V shed 1 base and J shed 5 bases, with 5 bases lying between them. As DNA, the CDR3 is TGTGCCAGCAGCTTAGGAGAAACTGAAGCTTTCTTT. Translation: CASSLGETEAFF.

The V call is TRBV4-3, the J call TRBJ1-1; 7 bases align to TRBD1. The CDR3 has 14 amino acids. Germline trimming cut 5 bases from V and 5 bases from J; bases unmatched to any gene: 8. In germline, CDR1 is LGHNA, CDR2 YSLEER. The CDR3 is CASSDNAGGTEAFF. The CDR3 bases are TGCGCCAGCAGCGATAATGCAGGGGGGACTGAAGCTTTCTTT.

With regard to this clone: The identical CDR3 is also encoded by other nucleotide sequences in the sample. V gene TRBV3-1 (or the pseudogene TRBV3-2) combines with J gene TRBJ2-1, with D maybe TRBD2 (6 bases). Trimming pared 0 bases from V and 4 bases from J, leaving 10 bases between. CDR3 length: 15 amino acids. The V gene's germline CDR1 is LGHDT and CDR2 YNNKEL (reference sequence). The CDR3 sequence is CASSQDTSPYNEQFF. The DNA of the CDR3 is TGTGCCAGCAGCCAAGATACTAGCCCTTACAATGAGCAGTTCTTC.